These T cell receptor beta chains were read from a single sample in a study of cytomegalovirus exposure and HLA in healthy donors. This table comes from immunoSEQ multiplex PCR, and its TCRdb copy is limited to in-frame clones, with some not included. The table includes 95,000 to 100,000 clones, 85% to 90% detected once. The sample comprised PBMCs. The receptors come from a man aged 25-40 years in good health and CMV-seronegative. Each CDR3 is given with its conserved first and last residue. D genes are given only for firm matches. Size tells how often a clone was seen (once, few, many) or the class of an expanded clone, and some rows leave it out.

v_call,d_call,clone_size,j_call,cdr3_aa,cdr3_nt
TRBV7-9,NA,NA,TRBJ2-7,CASSLAGQYEQYF,TGTGCCAGCAGCTTAGCCGGACAGTACGAGCAGTACTTC
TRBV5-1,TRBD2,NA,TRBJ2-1,CASSSSGGSYNEQFF,TGCGCCAGCAGCTCTAGCGGGGGCTCCTACAATGAGCAGTTCTTC
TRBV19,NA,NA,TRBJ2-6,CASTSRGSGANVLTF,TGTGCCAGTACCAGTAGAGGCTCTGGGGCCAACGTCCTGACTTTC
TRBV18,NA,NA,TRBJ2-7,CASSPLQGTQSYEQYF,TGTGCCAGCTCACCCCTACAGGGTACCCAATCCTACGAGCAGTACTTC
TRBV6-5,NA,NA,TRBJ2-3,CASSLSGTSTDTQYF,TGTGCCAGCAGTTTAAGCGGGACAAGCACAGATACGCAGTATTTT
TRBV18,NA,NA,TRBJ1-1,CASSPPLPGKNTEAFF,TGTGCCAGCTCACCTCCCCTGCCGGGAAAGAACACTGAAGCTTTCTTT
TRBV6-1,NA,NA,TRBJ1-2,CASSELIQGTYGYTF,TGTGCCAGCAGTGAACTCATTCAGGGTACCTATGGCTACACCTTC
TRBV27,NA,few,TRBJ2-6,CASSSTPGSSGANVLTF,TGTGCCAGCAGTTCAACTCCCGGGAGCTCTGGGGCCAACGTCCTGACTTTC
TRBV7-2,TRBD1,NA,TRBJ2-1,CASRPTGTGVNEQFF,TGTGCCAGCAGACCTACCGGGACAGGGGTAAATGAGCAGTTCTTC
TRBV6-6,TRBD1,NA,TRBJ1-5,CASSYLDRAHQPQHF,TGTGCCAGCAGTTACCTTGACAGGGCCCATCAGCCCCAGCATTTT
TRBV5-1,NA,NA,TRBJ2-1,CASSWGGTDEQFF,TGCGCCAGCAGCTGGGGGGGCACGGATGAGCAGTTCTTC
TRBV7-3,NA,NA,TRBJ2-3,CASSPFGVDTQYF,TGTGCCAGCAGCCCCTTCGGGGTGGATACGCAGTATTTT
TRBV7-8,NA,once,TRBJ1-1,CASSINRVTEAFF,TGTGCCAGCAGCATCAACAGGGTTACTGAAGCTTTCTTT
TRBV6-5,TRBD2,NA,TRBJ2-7,CASSSVGRDYEQYF,TGTGCCAGCAGTTCCGTAGGGAGGGACTACGAGCAGTACTTC
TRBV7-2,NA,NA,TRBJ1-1,CASSPYTEAFF,TGTGCCAGCAGCCCCTACACTGAAGCTTTCTTT
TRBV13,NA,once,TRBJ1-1,CASSFLDRNTEAFF,TGTGCCAGCAGCTTTCTGGACAGGAACACTGAAGCTTTCTTT
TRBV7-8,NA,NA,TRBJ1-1,CASSSSRGGSANTEAFF,TGTGCCAGCAGCTCCAGTCGTGGGGGGTCCGCGAACACTGAAGCTTTCTTT
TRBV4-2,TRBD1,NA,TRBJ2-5,CASSQGQGAETQYF,TGTGCCAGCAGCCAAGGACAGGGGGCGGAGACCCAGTACTTC
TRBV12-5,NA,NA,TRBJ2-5,CASQWGGRQETQYF,TGTGCTAGTCAGTGGGGCGGCAGACAAGAGACCCAGTACTTC
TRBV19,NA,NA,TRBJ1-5,CASSSYNQPQHF,TGTGCCAGTAGTTCCTACAATCAGCCCCAGCATTTT
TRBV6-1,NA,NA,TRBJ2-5,CASSEAPLSGQETQYF,TGTGCCAGCAGTGAAGCCCCATTGTCCGGGCAAGAGACCCAGTACTTC
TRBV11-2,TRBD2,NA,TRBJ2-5,CASSPRLAGGPGETQYF,TGTGCCAGCAGCCCCCGACTAGCGGGAGGGCCAGGAGAGACCCAGTACTTC
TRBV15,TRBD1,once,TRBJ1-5,CATSGTGSNQPQHF,TGTGCCACCAGTGGGACAGGGAGCAATCAGCCCCAGCATTTT
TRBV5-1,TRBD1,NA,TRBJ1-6,CASSASRDRGSPLHF,TGCGCCAGCAGCGCCTCCCGGGACAGGGGTTCACCCCTCCACTTT
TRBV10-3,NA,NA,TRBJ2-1,CAISEGQYNEQFF,TGTGCCATCAGTGAGGGACAGTACAATGAGCAGTTCTTC
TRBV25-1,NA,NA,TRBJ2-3,CASSERAGTDTQYF,TGTGCCAGCAGTGAAAGGGCGGGAACAGATACGCAGTATTTT